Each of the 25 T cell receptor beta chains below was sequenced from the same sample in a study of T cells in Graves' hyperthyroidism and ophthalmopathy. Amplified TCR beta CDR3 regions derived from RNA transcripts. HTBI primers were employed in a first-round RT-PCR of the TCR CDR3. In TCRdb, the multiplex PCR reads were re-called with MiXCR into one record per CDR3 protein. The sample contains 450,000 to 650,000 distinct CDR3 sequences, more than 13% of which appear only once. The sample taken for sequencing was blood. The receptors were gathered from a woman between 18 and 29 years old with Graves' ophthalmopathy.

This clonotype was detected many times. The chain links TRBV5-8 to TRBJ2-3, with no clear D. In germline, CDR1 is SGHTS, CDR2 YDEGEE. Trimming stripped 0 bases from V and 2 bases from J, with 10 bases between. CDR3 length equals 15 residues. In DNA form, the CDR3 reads TGTGCCAGCAGCTTGGTGGGTAGATCCACAGATACGCAGTATTTT. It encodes CASSLVGRSTDTQYF.

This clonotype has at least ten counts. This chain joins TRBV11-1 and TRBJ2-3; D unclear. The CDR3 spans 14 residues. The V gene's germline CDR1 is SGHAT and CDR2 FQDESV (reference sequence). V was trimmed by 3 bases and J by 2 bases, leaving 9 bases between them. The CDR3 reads CASSFDSATDTQYF. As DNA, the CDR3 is TGTGCCAGCAGCTTTGACTCCGCCACAGATACGCAGTATTTT.

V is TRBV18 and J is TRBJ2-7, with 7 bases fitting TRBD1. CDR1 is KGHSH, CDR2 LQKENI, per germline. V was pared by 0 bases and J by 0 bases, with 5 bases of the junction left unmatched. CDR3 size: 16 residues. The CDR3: CASSPPGQALSYEQYF. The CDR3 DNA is TGTGCCAGCTCACCACCTGGACAGGCACTCTCCTACGAGCAGTACTTC.

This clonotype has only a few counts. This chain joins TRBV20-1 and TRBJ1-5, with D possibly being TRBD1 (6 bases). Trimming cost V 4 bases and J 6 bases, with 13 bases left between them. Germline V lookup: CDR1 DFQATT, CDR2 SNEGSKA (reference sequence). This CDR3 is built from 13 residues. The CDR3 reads CSAIGGRSQPQHF. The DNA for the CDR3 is TGCAGTGCTATCGGGGGGCGCAGTCAGCCCCAGCATTTT.

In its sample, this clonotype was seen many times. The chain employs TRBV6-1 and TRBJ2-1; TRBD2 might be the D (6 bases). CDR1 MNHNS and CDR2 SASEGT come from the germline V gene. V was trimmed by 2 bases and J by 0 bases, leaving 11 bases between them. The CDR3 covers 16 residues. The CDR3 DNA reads TGTGCCAGCAGTGAACTGGCTAGCGCCTCCTACAATGAGCAGTTCTTC. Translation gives CASSELASASYNEQFF.

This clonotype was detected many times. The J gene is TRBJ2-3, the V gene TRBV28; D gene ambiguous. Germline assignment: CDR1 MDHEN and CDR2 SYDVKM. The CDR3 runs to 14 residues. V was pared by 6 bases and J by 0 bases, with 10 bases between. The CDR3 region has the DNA TGTGCCAGCAGCCCTCCCGCTAGCACAGATACGCAGTATTTT. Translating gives CASSPPASTDTQYF.

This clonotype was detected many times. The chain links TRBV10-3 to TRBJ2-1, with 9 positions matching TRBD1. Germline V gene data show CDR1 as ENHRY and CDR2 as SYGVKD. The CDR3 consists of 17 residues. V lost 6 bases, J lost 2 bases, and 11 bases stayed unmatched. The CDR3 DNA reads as TGTGCCATCAGCGACGAGGGGGGGGACAGGGCCTACAATGAGCAGTTCTTC. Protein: CAISDEGGDRAYNEQFF.

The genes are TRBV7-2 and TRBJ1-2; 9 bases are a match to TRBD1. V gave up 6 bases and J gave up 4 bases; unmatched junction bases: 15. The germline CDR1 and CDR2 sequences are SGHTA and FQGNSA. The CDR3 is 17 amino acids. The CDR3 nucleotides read TGTGCCAGCAGACAGGGGGCTGGGCCACCCGGGGGCTATGGCTACACCTTC. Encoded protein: CASRQGAGPPGGYGYTF.

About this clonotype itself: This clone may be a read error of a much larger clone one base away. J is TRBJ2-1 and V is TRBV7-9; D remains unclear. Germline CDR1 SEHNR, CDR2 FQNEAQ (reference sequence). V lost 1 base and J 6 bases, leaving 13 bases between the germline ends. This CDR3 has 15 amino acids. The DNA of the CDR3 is TGTGCCAGCAGCTTAGTAGGTAGACGGTCCAATGAGCAGTTCTTC. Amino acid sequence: CASSLVGRRSNEQFF.

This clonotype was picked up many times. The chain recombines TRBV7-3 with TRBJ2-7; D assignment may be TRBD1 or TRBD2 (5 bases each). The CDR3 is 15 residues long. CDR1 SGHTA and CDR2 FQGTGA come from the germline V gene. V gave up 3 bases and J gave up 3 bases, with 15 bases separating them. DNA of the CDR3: TGTGCCAGCAGCTTGGGACCGATTGTACGCTACGAGCAGTACTTC. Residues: CASSLGPIVRYEQYF.

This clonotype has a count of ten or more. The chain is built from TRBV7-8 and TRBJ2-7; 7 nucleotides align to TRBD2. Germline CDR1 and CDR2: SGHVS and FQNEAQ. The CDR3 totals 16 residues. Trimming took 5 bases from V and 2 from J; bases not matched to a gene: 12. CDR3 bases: TGTGCCAGCAGCCATACTACACTAGCGTCGACCTACGAGCAGTACTTC. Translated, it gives CASSHTTLASTYEQYF.

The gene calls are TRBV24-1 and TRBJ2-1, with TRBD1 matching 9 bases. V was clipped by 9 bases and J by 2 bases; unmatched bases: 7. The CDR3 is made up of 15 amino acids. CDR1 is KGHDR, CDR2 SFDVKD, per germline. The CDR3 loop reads CATHPGTGPYNEQFF. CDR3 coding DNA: TGTGCCACCCATCCCGGGACAGGGCCCTACAATGAGCAGTTCTTC.

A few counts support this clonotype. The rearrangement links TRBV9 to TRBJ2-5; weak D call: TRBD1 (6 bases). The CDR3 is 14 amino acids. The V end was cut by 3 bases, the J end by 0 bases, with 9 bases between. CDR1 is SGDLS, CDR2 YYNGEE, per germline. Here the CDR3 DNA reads TGTGCCAGCAGCGCTCGGGACAACCAAGAGACCCAGTACTTC. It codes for CASSARDNQETQYF.

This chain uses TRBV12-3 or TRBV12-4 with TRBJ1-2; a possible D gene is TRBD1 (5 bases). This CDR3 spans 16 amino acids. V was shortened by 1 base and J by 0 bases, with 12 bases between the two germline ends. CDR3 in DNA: TGTGCCAGCAGTTTAGGCGGTCAGGGAACTAACTATGGCTACACCTTC. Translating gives CASSLGGQGTNYGYTF.

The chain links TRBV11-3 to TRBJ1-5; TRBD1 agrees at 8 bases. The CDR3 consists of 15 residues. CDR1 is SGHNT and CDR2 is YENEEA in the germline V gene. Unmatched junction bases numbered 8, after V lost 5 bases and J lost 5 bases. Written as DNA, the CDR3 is TGTGCCAGCAGCCCCCGGACAGGGTCCTATCAGCCCCAGCATTTT. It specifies CASSPRTGSYQPQHF.

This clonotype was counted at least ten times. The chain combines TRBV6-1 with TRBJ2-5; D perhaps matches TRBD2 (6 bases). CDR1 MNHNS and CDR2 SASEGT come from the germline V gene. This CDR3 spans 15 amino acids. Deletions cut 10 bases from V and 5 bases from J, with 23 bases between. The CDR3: CATTKSGYSGETQYF. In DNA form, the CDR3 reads TGTGCCACAACAAAGAGCGGGTATTCAGGGGAGACCCAGTACTTC.

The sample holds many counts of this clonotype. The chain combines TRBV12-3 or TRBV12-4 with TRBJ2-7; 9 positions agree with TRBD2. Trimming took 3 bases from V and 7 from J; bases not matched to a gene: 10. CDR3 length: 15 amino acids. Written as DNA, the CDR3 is TGTGCCAGCAGTTTTCAAGCGGGAGGTTTAGTAGAGCAGTACTTC. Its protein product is CASSFQAGGLVEQYF.

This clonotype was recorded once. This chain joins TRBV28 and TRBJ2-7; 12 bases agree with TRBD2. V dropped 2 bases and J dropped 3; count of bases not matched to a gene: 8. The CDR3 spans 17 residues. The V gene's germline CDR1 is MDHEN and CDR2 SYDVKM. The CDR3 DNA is TGTGCCAGCAGTTTACCGCTAGCGGGAGGGGCCCACTACGAGCAGTACTTC. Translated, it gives CASSLPLAGGAHYEQYF.

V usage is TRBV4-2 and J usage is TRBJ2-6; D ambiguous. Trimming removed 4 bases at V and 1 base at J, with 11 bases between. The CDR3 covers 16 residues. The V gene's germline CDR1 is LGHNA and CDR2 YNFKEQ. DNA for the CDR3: TGTGCCAGCAGCCGACTCCTAAGATCTGGGGCCAACGTCCTGACTTTC. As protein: CASSRLLRSGANVLTF.

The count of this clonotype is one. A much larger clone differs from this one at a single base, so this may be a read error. CDR3 in amino acids: CASSYTGDAYEQFF. The CDR3 nucleotides are TGTGCCAGCAGTTACACAGGGGACGCCTACGAGCAGTTCTTC. The chain uses TRBV6-5 and TRBJ2-7, with 7 positions matching TRBD1. The DNA end lines up better with TRBJ2-1; the J call may be wrong. The germline gives CDR1 MNHEY, CDR2 SVGAGI. CDR3 size: 14 residues.

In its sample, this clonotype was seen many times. DNA for the CDR3: TGCAGTGCTATAGAACAGGGATACCAAGAGACCCAGTACTTC. The encoded protein is CSAIEQGYQETQYF. J is TRBJ2-5 and V is TRBV20-1; a weak D match, TRBD1 (6 bases). Germline V gene data show CDR1 as DFQATT and CDR2 as SNEGSKA (reference sequence). The CDR3 covers 14 residues. Deletions cut 4 bases from V and 0 bases from J, with 12 bases between.

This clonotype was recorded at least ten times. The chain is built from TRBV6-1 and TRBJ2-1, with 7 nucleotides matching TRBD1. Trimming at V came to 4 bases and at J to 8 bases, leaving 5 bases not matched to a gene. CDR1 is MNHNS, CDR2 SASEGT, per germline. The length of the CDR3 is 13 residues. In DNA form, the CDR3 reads TGTGCCAGCAGTGGACGACAGGGCCATGAGCAGTTCTTC. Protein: CASSGRQGHEQFF.

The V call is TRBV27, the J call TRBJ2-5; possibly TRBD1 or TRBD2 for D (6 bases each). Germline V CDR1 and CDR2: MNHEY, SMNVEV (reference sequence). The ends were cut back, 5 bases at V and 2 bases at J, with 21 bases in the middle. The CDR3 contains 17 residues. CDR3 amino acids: CASSPLGGLQRQETQYF. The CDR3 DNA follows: TGTGCCAGCAGTCCTCTTGGGGGGCTACAGCGGCAAGAGACCCAGTACTTC.

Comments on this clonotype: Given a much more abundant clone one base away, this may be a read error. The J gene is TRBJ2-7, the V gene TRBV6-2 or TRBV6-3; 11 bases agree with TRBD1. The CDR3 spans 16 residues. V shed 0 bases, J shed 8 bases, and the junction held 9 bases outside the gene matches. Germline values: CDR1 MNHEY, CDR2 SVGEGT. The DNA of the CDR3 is TGTGCCAGCAGTTACTCACCTAGGGACAGGGGGAACAAGCAGTACTTC. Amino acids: CASSYSPRDRGNKQYF.

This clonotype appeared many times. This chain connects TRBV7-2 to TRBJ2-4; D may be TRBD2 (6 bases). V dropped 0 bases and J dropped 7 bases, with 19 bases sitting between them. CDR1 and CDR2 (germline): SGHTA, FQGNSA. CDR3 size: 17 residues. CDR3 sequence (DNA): TGTGCCAGCAGCTTAGCACGGACCTATTCCCGGGGGAACATTCAGTACTTC. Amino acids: CASSLARTYSRGNIQYF. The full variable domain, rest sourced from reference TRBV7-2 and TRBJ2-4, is GAGVSQSPSNKVTEKGKDVELRCDPISGHTALYWYRQSLGQGLEFLIYFQGNSAPDKSGLPSDRFSAERTGGSVSTLTIQRTQQEDSAVYLCASSLARTYSRGNIQYFGAGTRLSVL.